Below, 28 T cell receptor beta chains from the same sample are listed, as sequenced in a study of vaccination effects on CD4 cells after COVID-19. Antigens for these TCRs are unknown. The repertoire was sequenced with immunoSEQ multiplex PCR; TCRdb's copy has only in-frame clones and lacks some. The data hold 25,000 to 30,000 clones, with about 70% observed a single time. Using viral peptide pools, the ViraFEST assay grew out antigen-specific CD4+ T cells prior to sequencing. Isolation of CD4+ T cells took place after ten to eleven days of culture. None of the vaccinated had previously contracted SARS-CoV-2, and their nucleocapsid antibodies tested negative. The sample was CD4+ T cells from PBMCs cultured with HCoV-NL63 spike peptides, taken before COVID-19 vaccination. The receptors come from a human donor who received a COVID-19 vaccine.

The rearrangement links TRBV19 to TRBJ2-1, with D perhaps being TRBD1 or TRBD2 (5 bases each). V was shortened by 5 bases and J by 6 bases, with 20 bases between the two germline ends. This CDR3 is 16 amino acids long. Germline V gene sequence: CDR1 LNHDA, CDR2 SQIVND (reference sequence). For the CDR3, the DNA is TGTGCCAGTAGTGCTTGGACGGGGCGTGGGTCCAATGAGCAGTTCTTC. It translates to CASSAWTGRGSNEQFF.

V and J are TRBV5-6 and TRBJ1-1; D not certain. The V gene's germline CDR1 is SGHDT and CDR2 YYEEEE. Trimming left V 4 bases short and J 2 bases short, with 9 bases between. The CDR3 consists of 13 residues. The DNA for the CDR3 is TGTGCCAGCAGCCCCCGGGGTAACACTGAAGCTTTCTTT. It codes for CASSPRGNTEAFF. The full variable domain, in which reference TRBV5-6 and TRBJ1-1 provide the parts outside the CDR3, is DAGVTQSPTHLIKTRGQQVTLRCSPKSGHDTVSWYQQALGQGPQFIFQYYEEEERQRGNFPDRFSGHQFPNYSSELNVNALLLGDSALYLCASSPRGNTEAFFGQGTRLTVV.

Written as DNA, the CDR3 is TGTGCCAGCAGCCCGGACAGGTTCCAAGAGACCCAGTACTTC. It is translated as CASSPDRFQETQYF. The chain has TRBV7-9 and TRBJ2-5; 7 nucleotides align to TRBD1. The CDR3 has 14 residues. Losses at the gene ends were 5 bases for V and 1 base for J; bases not matched to a gene: 4. Germline loops: CDR1 SEHNR, CDR2 FQNEAQ (reference sequence).

This clone showed up just once. V is TRBV7-2 and J is TRBJ2-2; TRBD2 matches at 10 bases. V lost 4 bases, J lost 8 bases, and 13 bases stayed unmatched. Per the germline V gene, CDR1 is SGHTA and CDR2 is FQGNSA. The CDR3 extends over 17 amino acids. CDR3 sequence (DNA): TGTGCCAGCAGCTCCCCTAGCGGGGGAGCGTTGGGGGGGGAGCTGTTTTTT. The encoded protein is CASSSPSGGALGGELFF.

The chain's CDR3 is CASSWGQGAMSGYTF. CDR3 bases: TGTGCCAGCAGCTGGGGACAGGGGGCGATGAGTGGCTACACCTTC. The chain has TRBV5-6 and TRBJ1-2; 12 bases are a match to TRBD1. From germline, CDR1 is SGHDT and CDR2 YYEEEE. The CDR3 is 15 amino acids. V lost 3 bases to trimming and J lost 7 bases; unmatched junction nucleotides: 7.

This clone was detected only a few times. J is TRBJ2-2 and V is TRBV2; the match to TRBD2 covers 13 bases. From germline, CDR1 is SNHLY and CDR2 FYNNEI. The V segment lost 4 bases and the J segment 7 bases; nucleotides outside the gene matches: 6. This CDR3 is 16 amino acids long. The CDR3 DNA sequence: TGTGCCAGCAGTGGGACTAGCGGGAGAGTGGACGGGGAGCTGTTTTTT. This translates into CASSGTSGRVDGELFF.

J is TRBJ1-6 and V is TRBV5-1, with TRBD1 identical over 10 bases. The CDR3 loop spans 15 amino acids. Germline CDR1 reads SGHRS; CDR2 reads YFSETQ. Germline trimming cut 4 bases from V and 9 bases from J; bases unmatched to any gene: 7. The CDR3 region has the DNA TGCGCCAGCAGCCTGGAAGGACAGGGGGGTTCACCCCTCCACTTT. It encodes CASSLEGQGGSPLHF.

This clone has just one count. The J gene is TRBJ1-3, the V gene TRBV5-1; no clear D gene. The CDR3 has 16 amino acids. Germline loops: CDR1 SGHRS, CDR2 YFSETQ. V shed 3 bases and J shed 1 base, with 14 bases lying between them. CDR3 nucleotide sequence: TGCGCCAGCAGCTACTCAACTGGACGGTCTGGAAACACCATATATTTT. Protein sequence: CASSYSTGRSGNTIYF.

This clone turned up a few times. The rearrangement joins TRBV7-9 to TRBJ2-1, with 11 bases identical to TRBD1. Germline V gene data show CDR1 as SEHNR and CDR2 as FQNEAQ (reference sequence). The trim removed 5 bases at V and 9 bases at J, leaving 9 bases unmatched. This CDR3 is 15 amino acids long. The CDR3 reads CASSRGQGARGEQFF. The CDR3 DNA sequence: TGTGCCAGCAGCCGAGGACAGGGGGCAAGGGGTGAGCAGTTCTTC.

The table lists this clone with a count of one. The genes are TRBV7-9 and TRBJ1-5; the match to TRBD1 covers 8 bases. V lost 5 bases, J lost 2 bases, and 5 bases stayed unmatched. Germline CDR1 and CDR2: SEHNR and FQNEAQ (reference sequence). This CDR3 region has 15 residues. The CDR3 sequence is CASSPDRVGNQPQHF. In nucleotides, the CDR3 is TGTGCCAGCAGCCCGGACAGGGTCGGCAATCAGCCCCAGCATTTT.

The V gene is TRBV18, the J gene TRBJ1-5; perhaps TRBD1 as D (5 bases). The CDR3 runs to 14 residues. Trimming took 2 bases from V and 7 from J, leaving 12 bases between them. From germline, CDR1 is KGHSH and CDR2 LQKENI. The CDR3 nucleotides read TGTGCCAGCTCACCAGCAGGGTTAGGACAGCCCCAGCATTTT. Translation gives CASSPAGLGQPQHF.

The chain joins TRBV3-1 (or the pseudogene TRBV3-2) to TRBJ1-2; no reliable D call. Germline V gene sequence: CDR1 LGHDT, CDR2 YNNKEL (reference sequence). Trimming shortened V by 0 bases and J by 2 bases, and 4 bases separated the two germline ends. This CDR3 contains 13 residues. CDR3 sequence: CASSQDSNYGYTF. The CDR3 DNA sequence: TGTGCCAGCAGCCAAGACAGCAACTATGGCTACACCTTC.

This clone was detected a few times. The chain couples TRBV6-5 to TRBJ1-1, with D perhaps TRBD1 (5 bases). CDR1 is MNHEY and CDR2 is SVGAGI in the germline V gene. The CDR3 covers 13 residues. Trimming took 5 bases from V and 4 from J, leaving 11 bases between them. The CDR3 loop is CASSPPQGTEAFF. The DNA for the CDR3 is TGTGCCAGCAGTCCTCCCCAGGGCACTGAAGCTTTCTTT.

The chain combines TRBV10-3 with TRBJ1-2; D unresolved. The V gene lost 2 bases and the J gene lost 5 bases, with 9 bases spanning the gap. The CDR3 totals 13 residues. Germline CDR1 reads ENHRY; CDR2 reads SYGVKD. The CDR3: CAISEGSIYGYTF. The CDR3 DNA is TGTGCCATCAGTGAGGGGTCAATTTATGGCTACACCTTC.

The V and J genes are TRBV5-1 and TRBJ1-3; 10 positions agree with TRBD1. CDR3 size: 18 residues. CDR1 is SGHRS and CDR2 is YFSETQ in the germline V gene. V shed 5 bases and J 2 bases; nucleotides not matched to a gene: 13. The CDR3 is CASSRTGQGNLAGNTIYF. The CDR3 coding sequence is TGCGCCAGCAGTCGCACGGGACAGGGGAATCTGGCTGGAAACACCATATATTTT.

The chain combines TRBV13 with TRBJ2-2; unclear D gene. V lost 5 bases, J lost 8 bases, and 12 bases lay in between. Germline CDR1 PRHDT, CDR2 FYEKMQ (reference sequence). The CDR3 runs 13 residues. This chain's CDR3 is CASSPRAAGELFF. The CDR3 region has the DNA TGTGCCAGCAGCCCCCGGGCGGCGGGGGAGCTGTTTTTT.

The chain is built from TRBV5-4 and TRBJ2-7; TRBD2 agrees at 9 bases. This CDR3 comprises 16 residues. Germline CDR1 and CDR2: SGHNT and YYREEE (reference sequence). V lost 2 bases and J lost 7; bases outside the gene matches: 13. CDR3 protein: CASSFGLAGNVKEQYF. CDR3 nucleotides: TGTGCCAGCAGCTTTGGCCTAGCGGGAAATGTAAAAGAGCAGTACTTC.

This sequence joins TRBV5-1 and TRBJ2-1; TRBD1 matches at 8 bases. J lost 6 bases, V lost 0 bases, and 2 bases had no gene match. This CDR3 is built from 14 residues. Germline CDR1 reads SGHRS; CDR2 reads YFSETQ. Written as DNA, the CDR3 is TGCGCCAGCAGCTTGGCCACAGGGGGCAATGAGCAGTTCTTC. This codes for CASSLATGGNEQFF.

The chain links TRBV27 to TRBJ2-3; D is possibly TRBD2 (6 bases). Germline V gives CDR1 MNHEY, CDR2 SMNVEV (reference sequence). Trimming removed 2 bases at V and 0 bases at J, with 12 bases between. The CDR3 sequence is 16 residues long. Here the CDR3 reads CASSLRRGSSTDTQYF. The CDR3 DNA reads as TGTGCCAGCAGTTTAAGGCGGGGATCTAGCACAGATACGCAGTATTTT.

This clone was counted a single time. The gene calls are TRBV18 and TRBJ2-7, with 11 bases fitting TRBD1. V was clipped by 3 bases and J by 5 bases; unmatched bases: 6. This CDR3 contains 15 residues. Germline loops: CDR1 KGHSH, CDR2 LQKENI. As DNA, the CDR3 is TGTGCCAGCTCACCGTCCGGGACAGGGGGTAACGAGCAGTACTTC. Translation: CASSPSGTGGNEQYF.

V and J are TRBV7-2 and TRBJ1-2; D possibly corresponds to TRBD1 (5 bases). There are 12 residues in the CDR3. From germline, CDR1 is SGHTA and CDR2 FQGNSA. Trimming pared 4 bases from V and 4 bases from J, leaving 7 bases between. CDR3 in amino acids: CASSSRVYGYTF. CDR3 nucleotides: TGTGCCAGCAGCTCCAGGGTCTATGGCTACACCTTC.

This chain joins TRBV24-1 and TRBJ2-1; the D gene is possibly TRBD2 (5 bases). Germline CDR1 is KGHDR and CDR2 is SFDVKD. Trimming took 4 bases from V and 10 from J, leaving 10 bases between them. The CDR3 is made up of 12 amino acids. CDR3 bases: TGTGCCACCAGTGAGAGGGTTGAGGAGCAGTTCTTC. This encodes CATSERVEEQFF.

Only one count was recorded for this clone. In nucleotides, the CDR3 is TGTGCCAGCAGCAATTTAAGGACAGGGTGCGAGCAGTACTTC. Translated: CASSNLRTGCEQYF. The chain joins TRBV21-1 to TRBJ2-7; the table names TRBD1, a call not compared with the DNA. TRBV21-1 is tagged as a pseudogene. The CDR3 has 14 amino acids.

This clone was detected a few times. The chain couples TRBV24-1 to TRBJ1-5; the D gene is possibly TRBD1 (5 bases). Germline V gene lookup returns CDR1 KGHDR and CDR2 SFDVKD. V was shortened by 3 bases and J by 4 bases, with 12 bases between the two germline ends. This CDR3 spans 15 amino acids. CDR3 protein: CATSDPRGGNQPQHF. The DNA for the CDR3 is TGTGCCACCAGTGATCCCCGTGGGGGGAATCAGCCCCAGCATTTT.

This clone showed up just a few times. The CDR3 DNA follows: TGTGCCAGCAGTTACCCCCGACAGGGAGGGACTGAAGCTTTCTTT. This codes for CASSYPRQGGTEAFF. The rearrangement joins TRBV6-2 or TRBV6-3 to TRBJ1-1; 7 bases are a match to TRBD1. After removal of 2 bases from V and 5 bases from J, the junction contained 8 bases not matched to a gene. The CDR3 runs to 15 residues. Germline lookup yields CDR1 MNHEY and CDR2 SVGEGT.

This chain connects TRBV14 to TRBJ1-1, with D tentatively TRBD1 (5 bases). V lost 3 bases and J lost 1, with 9 bases in between. Germline V lookup: CDR1 SGHDN, CDR2 FVKESK. The CDR3 sequence is 14 residues long. The CDR3 is CASSQTRGNTEAFF. The CDR3 bases are TGTGCCAGCAGCCAGACAAGGGGGAACACTGAAGCTTTCTTT.

The rearrangement links TRBV5-5 to TRBJ1-6, with TRBD1 matching 8 bases. The CDR3 is made up of 15 amino acids. CDR1 is SGHKS, CDR2 YYEKEE, per germline (reference sequence). V was clipped by 0 bases and J by 9 bases; unmatched bases: 5. CDR3 sequence (DNA): TGTGCCAGCAGCTTGGCGGGACAGGCACGTTCACCCCTCCACTTT. Protein product: CASSLAGQARSPLHF.

The chain uses TRBV5-5 and TRBJ2-2, with a possible D match to TRBD2 (6 bases). The V end was cut by 2 bases, the J end by 2 bases, with 10 bases between. The CDR3 is 15 residues long. The germline CDR1 and CDR2 sequences are SGHKS and YYEKEE (reference sequence). The CDR3 loop reads CASSLSGVNTGELFF. For the CDR3, the DNA is TGTGCCAGCAGCTTATCGGGGGTAAACACCGGGGAGCTGTTTTTT.